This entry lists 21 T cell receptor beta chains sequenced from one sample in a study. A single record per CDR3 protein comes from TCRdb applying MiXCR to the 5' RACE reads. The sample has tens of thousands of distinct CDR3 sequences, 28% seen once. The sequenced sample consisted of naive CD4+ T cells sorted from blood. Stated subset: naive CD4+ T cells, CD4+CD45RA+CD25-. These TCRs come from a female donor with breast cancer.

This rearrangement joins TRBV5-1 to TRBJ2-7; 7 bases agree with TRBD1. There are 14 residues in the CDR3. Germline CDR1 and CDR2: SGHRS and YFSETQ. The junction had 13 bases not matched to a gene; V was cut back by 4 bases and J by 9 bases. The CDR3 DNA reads TGCGCCAGCAGCCGGGACAGACAGACTACTGGGCAGTACTTC. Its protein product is CASSRDRQTTGQYF.

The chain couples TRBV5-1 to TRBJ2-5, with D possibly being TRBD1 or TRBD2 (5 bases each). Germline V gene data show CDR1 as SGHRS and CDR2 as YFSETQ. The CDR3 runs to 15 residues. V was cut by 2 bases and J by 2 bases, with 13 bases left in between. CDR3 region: CASSFLMRGQETQYF. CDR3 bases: TGCGCCAGCAGCTTTCTAATGAGGGGACAAGAGACCCAGTACTTC.

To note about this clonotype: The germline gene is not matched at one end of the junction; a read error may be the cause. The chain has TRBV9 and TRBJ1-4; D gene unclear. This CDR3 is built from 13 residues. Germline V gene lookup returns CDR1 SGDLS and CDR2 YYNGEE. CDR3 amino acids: CASSVSPAEKLSF. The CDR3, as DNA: TGTGCCAGCAGCGTATCCCCCGCGGAAAAACTGTCTTTT.

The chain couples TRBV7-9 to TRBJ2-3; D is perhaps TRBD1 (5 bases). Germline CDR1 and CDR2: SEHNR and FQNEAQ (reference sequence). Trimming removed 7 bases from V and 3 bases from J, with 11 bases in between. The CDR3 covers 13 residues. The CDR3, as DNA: TGTGCCAGCATCAAGGCAGGGACAGATACGCAGTATTTT. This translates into CASIKAGTDTQYF.

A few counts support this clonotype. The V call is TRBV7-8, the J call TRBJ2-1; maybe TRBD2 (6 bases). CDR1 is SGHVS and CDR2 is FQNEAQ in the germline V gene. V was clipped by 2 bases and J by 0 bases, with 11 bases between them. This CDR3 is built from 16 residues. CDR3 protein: CASSLSGGNSYNEQFF. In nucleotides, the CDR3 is TGTGCCAGCAGCTTAAGCGGAGGGAACTCCTACAATGAGCAGTTCTTC.

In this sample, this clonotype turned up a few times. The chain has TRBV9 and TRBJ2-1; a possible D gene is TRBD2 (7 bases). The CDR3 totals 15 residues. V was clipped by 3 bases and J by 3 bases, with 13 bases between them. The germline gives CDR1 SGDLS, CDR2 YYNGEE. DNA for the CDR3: TGTGCCAGCAGCGCAAGAGGGGGGGTCTACAATGAGCAGTTCTTC. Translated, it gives CASSARGGVYNEQFF.

The CDR3 region has the DNA TGTGCCAGCAGCTTAGGGTGGCAGAACAATGAGCAGTTCTTC. This encodes CASSLGWQNNEQFF. V usage is TRBV11-3 and J usage is TRBJ2-1; D not resolved. CDR1 and CDR2 (germline): SGHNT, YENEEA. The CDR3 contains 14 residues. V lost 1 base and J 5 bases, leaving 9 bases between the germline ends.

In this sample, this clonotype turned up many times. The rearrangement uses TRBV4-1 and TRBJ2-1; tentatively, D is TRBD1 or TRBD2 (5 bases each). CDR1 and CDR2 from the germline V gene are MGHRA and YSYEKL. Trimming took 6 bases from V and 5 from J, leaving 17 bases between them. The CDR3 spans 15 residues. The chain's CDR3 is CASRPGRGSNNEQFF. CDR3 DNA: TGCGCCAGCAGACCAGGGCGAGGGAGCAACAATGAGCAGTTCTTC.

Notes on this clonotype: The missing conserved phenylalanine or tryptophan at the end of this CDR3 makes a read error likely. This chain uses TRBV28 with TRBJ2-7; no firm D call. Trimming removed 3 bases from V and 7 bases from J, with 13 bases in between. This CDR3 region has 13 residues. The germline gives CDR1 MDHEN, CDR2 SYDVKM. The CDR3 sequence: CASSLSQAREQYS. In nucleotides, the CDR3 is TGTGCCAGCAGTTTGTCTCAGGCGAGGGAGCAGTACTCC.

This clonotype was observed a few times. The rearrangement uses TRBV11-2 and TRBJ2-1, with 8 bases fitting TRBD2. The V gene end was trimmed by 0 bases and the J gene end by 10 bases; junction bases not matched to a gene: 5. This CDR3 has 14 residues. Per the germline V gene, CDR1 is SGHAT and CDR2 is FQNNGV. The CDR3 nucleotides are TGTGCCAGCAGCTTAGAGAGCGGGAGCCGGGAGCAGTTCTTC. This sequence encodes CASSLESGSREQFF.

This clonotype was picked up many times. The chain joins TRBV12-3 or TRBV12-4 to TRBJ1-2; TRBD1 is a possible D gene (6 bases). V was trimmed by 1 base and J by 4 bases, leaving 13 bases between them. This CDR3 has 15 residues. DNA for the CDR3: TGTGCCAGCAGTTTAGTTCGAGGACAGCTCTATGGCTACACCTTC. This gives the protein CASSLVRGQLYGYTF.

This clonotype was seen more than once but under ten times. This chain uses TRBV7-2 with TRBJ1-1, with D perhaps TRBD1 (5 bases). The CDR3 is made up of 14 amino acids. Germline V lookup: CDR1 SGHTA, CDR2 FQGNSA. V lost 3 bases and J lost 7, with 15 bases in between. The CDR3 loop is CASSLADGAGEAFF. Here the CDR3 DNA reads TGTGCCAGCAGCTTGGCCGACGGGGCTGGTGAAGCTTTCTTT.

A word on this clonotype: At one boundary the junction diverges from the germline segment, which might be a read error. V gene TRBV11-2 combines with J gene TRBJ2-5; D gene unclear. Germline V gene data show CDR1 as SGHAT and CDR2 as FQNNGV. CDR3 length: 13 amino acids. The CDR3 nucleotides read TGTGCCAGCAGCTTTGAGCTAGGAGAGACCCAGCACTTC. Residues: CASSFELGETQHF. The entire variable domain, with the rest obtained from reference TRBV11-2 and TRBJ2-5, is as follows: EAGVAQSPRYKIIEKRQSVAFWCNPISGHATLYWYQQILGQGPKLLIQFQNNGVVDDSQLPKDRFSAERLKGVDSTLKIQPAKLEDSAVYLCASSFELGETQHFGPGTRLLVL.

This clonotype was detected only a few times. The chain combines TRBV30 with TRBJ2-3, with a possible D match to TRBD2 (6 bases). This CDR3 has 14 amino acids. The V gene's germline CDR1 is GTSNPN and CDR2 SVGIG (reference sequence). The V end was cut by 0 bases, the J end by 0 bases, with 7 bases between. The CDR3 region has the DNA TGTGCCTGGAGTGTAGGGACTAGCACAGATACGCAGTATTTT. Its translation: CAWSVGTSTDTQYF.

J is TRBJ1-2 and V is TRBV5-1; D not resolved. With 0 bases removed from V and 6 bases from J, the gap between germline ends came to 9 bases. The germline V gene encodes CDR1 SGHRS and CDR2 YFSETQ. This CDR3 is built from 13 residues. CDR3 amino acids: CASSLEGNHGYTF. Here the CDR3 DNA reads TGCGCCAGCAGCTTGGAAGGAAACCATGGCTACACCTTC.

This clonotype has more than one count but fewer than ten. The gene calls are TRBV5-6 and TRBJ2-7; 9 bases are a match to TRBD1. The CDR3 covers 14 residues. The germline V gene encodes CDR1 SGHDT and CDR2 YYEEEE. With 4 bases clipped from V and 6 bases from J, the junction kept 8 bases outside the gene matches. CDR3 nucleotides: TGTGCCAGCAGCCCCGGGACAGGGATAGTCGAGCAGTACTTC. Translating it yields CASSPGTGIVEQYF.

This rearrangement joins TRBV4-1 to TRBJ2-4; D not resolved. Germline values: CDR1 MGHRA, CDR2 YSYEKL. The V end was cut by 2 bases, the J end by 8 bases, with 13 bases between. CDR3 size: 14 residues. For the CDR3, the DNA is TGCGCCAGCAGCCAATTTGCAGGTCGGGACATTCAGTACTTC. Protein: CASSQFAGRDIQYF.

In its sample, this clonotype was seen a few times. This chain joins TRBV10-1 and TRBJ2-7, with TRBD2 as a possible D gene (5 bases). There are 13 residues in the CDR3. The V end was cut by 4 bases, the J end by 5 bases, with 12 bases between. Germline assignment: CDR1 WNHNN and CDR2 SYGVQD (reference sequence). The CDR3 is CASSATMRNEQYF. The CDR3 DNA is TGCGCCAGCAGTGCGACTATGAGGAACGAGCAGTACTTC.

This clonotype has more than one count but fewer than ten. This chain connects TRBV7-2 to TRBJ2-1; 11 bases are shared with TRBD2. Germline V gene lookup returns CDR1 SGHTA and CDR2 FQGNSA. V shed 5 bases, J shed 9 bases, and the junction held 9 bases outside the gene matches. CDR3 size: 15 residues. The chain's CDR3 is CASSQTSGVRGEQFF. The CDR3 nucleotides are TGTGCCAGCAGCCAGACTAGCGGGGTTCGTGGTGAGCAGTTCTTC.

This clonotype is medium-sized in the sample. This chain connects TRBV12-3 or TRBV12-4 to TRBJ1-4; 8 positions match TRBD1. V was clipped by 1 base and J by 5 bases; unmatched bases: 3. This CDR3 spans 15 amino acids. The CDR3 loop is CASSLGRGRNEKLFF. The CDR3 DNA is TGTGCCAGCAGTTTAGGCAGGGGGCGGAATGAAAAACTGTTTTTT.

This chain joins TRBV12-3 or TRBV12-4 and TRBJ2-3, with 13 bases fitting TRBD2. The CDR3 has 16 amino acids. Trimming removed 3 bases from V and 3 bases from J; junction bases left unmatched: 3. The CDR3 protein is CASSFWTSGGTDTQYF. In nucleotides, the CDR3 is TGTGCCAGCAGTTTCTGGACTAGCGGGGGAACAGATACGCAGTATTTT.